These 8 T cell receptor beta chains share one sample of origin, sequenced in a study of T cell responses to AZD1222 COVID-19 vaccine. TCRdb's copy holds only in-frame clones and misses some; the assay was immunoSEQ multiplex PCR. The data show 240,000 or so clones, about 92% seen once. Material: peripheral blood, obtained on day 0 of AZD1222 vaccination. These TCRs come from an adult in good health.

The chain has TRBV2 and TRBJ1-3, with D possibly TRBD1 on 6 matching bases. The CDR3 runs to 14 residues. Trimming shortened V by 8 bases and J by 2 bases, and 13 bases separated the two germline ends. Germline CDR1 SNHLY, CDR2 FYNNEI. The CDR3 nucleotides are TGTGCCAGCGAGGGGACACGGCCTGGAAACACCATATATTTT. Translating it yields CASEGTRPGNTIYF.

The chain couples TRBV5-1 to TRBJ2-7, with a tentative D call TRBD2 (6 bases). Trimming took 4 bases from V and 0 from J, leaving 11 bases between them. Germline CDR1 SGHRS, CDR2 YFSETQ. The CDR3 sequence is 14 residues long. The DNA of the CDR3 is TGCGCCAGCAGCGACCTAGCGACCTCCTACGAGCAGTACTTC. Amino acids: CASSDLATSYEQYF.

This clone was seen a single time. This rearrangement joins TRBV7-7 to TRBJ2-1, with 8 bases matching TRBD2. The CDR3 is made up of 14 amino acids. The J segment lost 4 bases and the V segment lost 3 bases, leaving 2 bases of the junction unmatched. Germline V lookup: CDR1 SSHAT, CDR2 FNYEAQ (reference sequence). CDR3 region: CASSFSGDYNEQFF. CDR3 sequence (DNA): TGTGCCAGCAGCTTTAGCGGGGATTACAATGAGCAGTTCTTC. Looking up the rest from reference TRBV7-7 and TRBJ2-1 gives the full variable domain: GAGVSQSPRYKVTKRGQDVTLRCDPISSHATLYWYQQALGQGPEFLTYFNYEAQPDKSGLPSDRFSAERPEGSISTLTIQRTEQRDSAMYRCASSFSGDYNEQFFGPGTRLTVL.

The chain links TRBV10-3 to TRBJ2-3, with 14 nucleotides matching TRBD2. CDR3 length equals 17 residues. CDR1 ENHRY and CDR2 SYGVKD come from the germline V gene. Trimming removed 2 bases from V and 5 bases from J; junction bases left unmatched: 6. As DNA, the CDR3 is TGTGCCATCAGTGAGCCCCGACTAGCGGGGGGGGGAGATACGCAGTATTTT. It yields the protein CAISEPRLAGGGDTQYF.

The rearrangement links TRBV7-3 to TRBJ1-3; D is undetermined. The CDR3 is 13 residues long. CDR1 SGHTA and CDR2 FQGTGA come from the germline V gene. Deletions cut 3 bases from V and 9 bases from J, with 12 bases between. CDR3 in DNA: TGTGCCAGCAGCTTGAATCGGCGGAGCACCATATATTTT. Its protein product is CASSLNRRSTIYF.

This sequence joins TRBV7-9 and TRBJ1-1, with TRBD1 matching over 10 bases. The CDR3 is made up of 14 amino acids. Germline CDR1 is SEHNR and CDR2 is FQNEAQ (reference sequence). J gave up 10 bases and V 0 bases, and 5 bases lay outside the gene matches. The CDR3 spells CASSLAVDRGGAFF. As DNA, the CDR3 is TGTGCCAGCAGCTTAGCGGTGGACAGGGGGGGAGCTTTCTTT. The full variable domain, completed using reference TRBV7-9 and TRBJ1-1, is DTGVSQNPRHKITKRGQNVTFRCDPISEHNRLYWYRQTLGQGPEFLTYFQNEAQLEKSRLLSDRFSAERPKGSFSTLEIQRTEQGDSAMYLCASSLAVDRGGAFFGQGTRLTVV.

This clone was seen a single time. The V and J genes are TRBV6-5 and TRBJ1-4; 7 nucleotides line up with TRBD1. Germline-derived CDR1 and CDR2 are MNHEY and SVGAGI. The CDR3 contains 14 residues. Trimming at V came to 6 bases and at J to 4 bases, leaving 5 bases not matched to a gene. The CDR3: CASRTPGGNEKLFF. The CDR3 coding sequence is TGTGCCAGCAGGACACCAGGGGGTAATGAAAAACTGTTTTTT.

The J gene is TRBJ1-4, the V gene TRBV5-1, with a weak D call TRBD1 (6 bases). V dropped 5 bases and J dropped 7 bases, with 18 bases sitting between them. Germline-derived CDR1 and CDR2 are SGHRS and YFSETQ. The CDR3 has 15 amino acids. CDR3 DNA: TGCGCCAGCAGTTTAGGGGGTAGCAGTCCTGAAAAACTGTTTTTT. It yields the protein CASSLGGSSPEKLFF.